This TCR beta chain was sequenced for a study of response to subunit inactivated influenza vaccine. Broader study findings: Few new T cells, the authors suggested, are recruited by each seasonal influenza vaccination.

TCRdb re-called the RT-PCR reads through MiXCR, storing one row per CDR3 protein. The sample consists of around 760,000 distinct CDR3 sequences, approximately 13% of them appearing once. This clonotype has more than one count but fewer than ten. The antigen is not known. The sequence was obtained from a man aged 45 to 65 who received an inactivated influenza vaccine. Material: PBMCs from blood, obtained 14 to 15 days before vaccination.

The CDR3 loop reads CASSQDRTAYDEAFF. The CDR3 DNA is TGCGCCAGCAGCCAAGATAGGACTGCGTATGATGAAGCTTTCTTT. This chain joins TRBV4-3 and TRBJ1-1, with D uncertain. Trimming removed 0 bases from V and 7 bases from J, with 15 bases in between. The CDR3 is 15 residues long. Germline values: CDR1 LGHNA, CDR2 YSLEER.